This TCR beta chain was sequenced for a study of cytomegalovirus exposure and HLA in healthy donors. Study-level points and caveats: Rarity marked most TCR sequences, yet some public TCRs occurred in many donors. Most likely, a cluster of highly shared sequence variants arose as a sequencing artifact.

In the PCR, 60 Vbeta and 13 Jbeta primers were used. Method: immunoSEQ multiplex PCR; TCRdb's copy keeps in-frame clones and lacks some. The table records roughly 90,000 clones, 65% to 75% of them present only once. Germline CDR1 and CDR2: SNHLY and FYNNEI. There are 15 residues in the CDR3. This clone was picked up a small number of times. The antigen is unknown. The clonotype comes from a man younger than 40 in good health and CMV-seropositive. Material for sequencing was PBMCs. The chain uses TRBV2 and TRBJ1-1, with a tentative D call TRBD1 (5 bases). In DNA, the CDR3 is TGTGCTTCTAGGGAGGGACCAGAGAGGAACACTGAAGCTTTCTTT. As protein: CASREGPERNTEAFF.